Here is one T cell receptor (beta chain) with its context. Its antigen remains unidentified. Germline V lookup: CDR1 SGDLS, CDR2 YYNGEE. Between the trimmed V and J ends, which lost 0 bases and 4 bases, there was a span of 13 bases. This CDR3 has 16 residues. The data derive from a study of lymphopenia after photon versus proton radiotherapy. General study points: Under photons, naive T cells and diversity fell while effector/memory populations rose. After the lymphocyte nadir, photon-treated repertoires showed oligoclonal expansion, especially of CD8+ Temra cells.

Data came from immunoSEQ multiplex PCR; TCRdb stores just in-frame clones and leaves some out. This sample has 89,000 or so clones; around 83% occur once, and the top ten carry 1.3% to 1.5%. Material: peripheral blood, obtained from a patient treated with proton-based radiotherapy. The origin of this receptor is a man between 60 and 75 years old with pancreatic cancer. This chain links TRBV9 with TRBJ2-2; D is unresolved. The CDR3 loop reads CASSVEGAVVTGELFF. In nucleotides, the CDR3 is TGTGCCAGCAGCGTAGAAGGTGCGGTCGTCACCGGGGAGCTGTTTTTT.